Presented here are 26 T cell receptor beta chains from one specimen sequenced in a study of T cells after yellow fever vaccination. TCRdb recomputed calls from the 5' RACE reads with MiXCR, one row per CDR3 protein. Of some 340,000 distinct CDR3 sequences listed, approximately 11% are singletons. The sequencing used CD4+ T cells sorted from PBMCs, collected 45 days after the yellow fever booster vaccination. These receptors were taken from a man aged 18 to 30 who received the YFV17D yellow fever vaccine.

This chain joins TRBV7-6 and TRBJ1-6; D is uncertain. Germline assignment: CDR1 SGHVS and CDR2 FNYEAQ. The CDR3 contains 13 residues. V was clipped by 5 bases and J by 11 bases, with 13 bases between them. CDR3 DNA: TGTGCCAGCAGCCAGTTGGGAAGGCCACCCCTCCACTTT. Amino acids: CASSQLGRPPLHF.

This clonotype was detected a few times. The chain carries TRBV24-1 and TRBJ1-1, with no clear D. Per germline, CDR1 KGHDR and CDR2 SFDVKD. V was trimmed by 6 bases and J by 2 bases, leaving 6 bases between them. The length of the CDR3 is 12 residues. CDR3 nucleotides: TGTGCCACCAGTTCACCAAACACTGAAGCTTTCTTT. It is translated as CATSSPNTEAFF.

The chain carries TRBV5-1 and TRBJ2-2; D is unresolved. This CDR3 comprises 13 residues. V dropped 1 base and J dropped 5 bases, with 6 bases sitting between them. Germline V lookup: CDR1 SGHRS, CDR2 YFSETQ. The CDR3 sequence is CASSLMGTGELFF. The CDR3 nucleotides are TGCGCCAGCAGCTTGATGGGGACCGGGGAGCTGTTTTTT.

The sample holds a few counts of this clonotype. The chain has TRBV9 and TRBJ2-1; TRBD1 might be the D (5 bases). CDR1 and CDR2 from the germline V gene are SGDLS and YYNGEE. This CDR3 has 12 amino acids. Trimming removed 0 bases at V and 15 bases at J, with 13 bases between. In nucleotides, the CDR3 is TGTGCCAGCAGCGTAGAAAGGGGCCCCAGGTTCTTC. Protein product: CASSVERGPRFF.

J is TRBJ1-1 and V is TRBV7-3, with 9 bases matching TRBD1. V lost 5 bases, J lost 6 bases, and 7 bases stayed unmatched. CDR3 length: 14 residues. CDR1 and CDR2 from the germline V gene are SGHTA and FQGTGA. In DNA form, the CDR3 reads TGTGCCAGCAGCATACAGGGGGCTGACTCTGAAGCTTTCTTT. Protein: CASSIQGADSEAFF.

This clonotype was seen more than once but under ten times. This CDR3 is CSAGGNHGNTEAFF. DNA of the CDR3: TGCAGTGCTGGGGGAAACCACGGAAACACTGAAGCTTTCTTT. This chain links TRBV20-1 with TRBJ1-1; TRBD1 might be the D (5 bases). The V and J ends lost 5 bases and 2 bases respectively, with 15 bases between them. This CDR3 contains 14 residues. Germline V gives CDR1 DFQATT, CDR2 SNEGSKA (reference sequence).

This clonotype was observed a single time. The V gene is TRBV7-9, the J gene TRBJ1-1; 8 bases are shared with TRBD1. The trim removed 8 bases at V and 10 bases at J, leaving 12 bases unmatched. Germline V gene sequence: CDR1 SEHNR, CDR2 FQNEAQ (reference sequence). The CDR3 covers 13 residues. The CDR3 sequence is CASCRAQGAGAFF. CDR3 coding DNA: TGTGCCAGCTGCCGGGCCCAGGGGGCAGGAGCTTTCTTT.

The chain couples TRBV18 to TRBJ2-2, with TRBD1 matching over 11 bases. CDR3 length: 19 residues. Germline loops: CDR1 KGHSH, CDR2 LQKENI. V lost 0 bases to trimming and J lost 1 base; unmatched junction nucleotides: 7. The DNA of the CDR3 is TGTGCCAGCTCACCACCGCGGACAGGGGGCGCGGGGAACACCGGGGAGCTGTTTTTT. Encoded protein: CASSPPRTGGAGNTGELFF.

This clonotype showed up just once. This chain uses TRBV5-1 with TRBJ2-1, with 7 bases fitting TRBD1. CDR3 length: 14 residues. V gave up 5 bases and J gave up 7 bases; unmatched junction bases: 9. Germline lookup yields CDR1 SGHRS and CDR2 YFSETQ. The CDR3 DNA follows: TGCGCCAGCAGAATTACAGGGGAGTTGAATGAGCAGTTCTTC. Translating gives CASRITGELNEQFF.

Ten or more counts support this clonotype. This chain uses TRBV6-6 with TRBJ2-2; D gene ambiguous. Germline CDR1 reads MNHNY; CDR2 reads SVGAGI (reference sequence). This CDR3 is 13 amino acids long. Trimming shortened V by 3 bases and J by 6 bases, and 8 bases separated the two germline ends. CDR3 bases: TGTGCCAGCAGTTATCTTACAGCCGGGGAGCTGTTTTTT. It yields the protein CASSYLTAGELFF.

The V call is TRBV5-1, the J call TRBJ2-5; D unresolved. V was shortened by 0 bases and J by 4 bases, with 19 bases between the two germline ends. Looked up from germline, CDR1 is SGHRS and CDR2 is YFSETQ. The CDR3 contains 17 residues. In DNA form, the CDR3 reads TGCGCCAGCAGCTTGGCCGGTCCCTCCTTTGATTCAGAGACCCAGTACTTC. As protein: CASSLAGPSFDSETQYF.

This clonotype was observed at least ten times. The chain links TRBV20-1 to TRBJ2-1; D might be TRBD2 (5 bases). CDR1 and CDR2 from the germline V gene are DFQATT and SNEGSKA (reference sequence). This CDR3 has 14 residues. The ends were cut back, 7 bases at V and 2 bases at J, with 15 bases in the middle. The CDR3 coding sequence is TGCAGTGGGACTGGCGGGCTCCCCTACAATGAGCAGTTCTTC. It specifies CSGTGGLPYNEQFF.

This clonotype was detected a few times. The J gene is TRBJ1-2, the V gene TRBV7-8; D uncertain. In germline, CDR1 is SGHVS, CDR2 FQNEAQ. The V and J ends lost 1 base and 2 bases respectively, with 8 bases between them. The CDR3 runs 14 residues. CDR3 DNA: TGTGCCAGCAGCTTAGGCCTTAAGAACTATGGCTACACCTTC. It is translated as CASSLGLKNYGYTF.

The rearrangement joins TRBV19 to TRBJ2-3; 7 positions match TRBD2. The CDR3 has 16 amino acids. CDR1 and CDR2 (germline): LNHDA, SQIVND (reference sequence). V was pared by 3 bases and J by 4 bases, with 10 bases of the junction left unmatched. This CDR3 reads CASSMGRVRAADTQYF. The CDR3 DNA follows: TGTGCCAGTAGTATGGGGAGGGTGAGGGCCGCAGATACGCAGTATTTT.

A few counts support this clonotype. This chain joins TRBV7-9 and TRBJ2-3; a possible D gene is TRBD2 (6 bases). V gave up 5 bases and J gave up 0 bases, with 15 bases separating them. The germline V gene has CDR1 SEHNR and CDR2 FQNEAQ (reference sequence). CDR3 length: 16 residues. The CDR3 DNA reads TGTGCCAGCAGCGATTGGGACTCCGCTAGCACAGATACGCAGTATTTT. Translating gives CASSDWDSASTDTQYF.

The DNA for the CDR3 is TGTGCCAGCAGCTTAGTCGGGGGACCCCAAGAGACCCAGTACTTC. This gives the protein CASSLVGGPQETQYF. V is TRBV11-2 and J is TRBJ2-5; maybe TRBD2 (6 bases). There are 15 residues in the CDR3. Germline lookup yields CDR1 SGHAT and CDR2 FQNNGV. V was trimmed by 1 base and J by 1 base, leaving 10 bases between them.

The rearrangement uses TRBV11-1 and TRBJ2-7; TRBD2 aligns across 7 bases. Losses at the gene ends were 3 bases for V and 5 bases for J; bases not matched to a gene: 16. CDR3 length: 17 amino acids. Germline-derived CDR1 and CDR2 are SGHAT and FQDESV (reference sequence). The CDR3 DNA is TGTGCCAGCAGCTTCCCCCCCTCTAACGGGGGGAAAAACGAGCAGTACGTC. Translated, it gives CASSFPPSNGGKNEQYV.

This clonotype has ten or more counts. The chain joins TRBV11-2 to TRBJ1-2; 9 positions agree with TRBD1. This CDR3 spans 17 amino acids. Germline loops: CDR1 SGHAT, CDR2 FQNNGV. With 6 bases clipped from V and 7 bases from J, the junction kept 18 bases outside the gene matches. The CDR3 DNA reads TGTGCCAGCAGTCCCCTCACCGGGACAGGGATTGCACGTGGCTACACCTTC. Translating it yields CASSPLTGTGIARGYTF.

The chain carries TRBV3-1 and TRBJ2-6; unclear D gene. Looked up from germline, CDR1 is LGHDT and CDR2 is YNNKEL (reference sequence). Deletions cut 0 bases from V and 5 bases from J, with 17 bases between. The CDR3 sequence is 18 residues long. CDR3 sequence reads: CASSQDYPAVNWANVLTF. The CDR3 DNA sequence: TGTGCCAGCAGCCAAGATTACCCAGCTGTTAACTGGGCCAACGTCCTGACTTTC.

The V gene is TRBV21-1, the J gene TRBJ1-5; the table's D call, TRBD1, has no DNA check behind it. TRBV21-1 is assigned pseudogene status. The CDR3 has 17 residues. The CDR3 sequence: CASSETADRGTNQPLHF. The CDR3 DNA is TGTGCCAGCAGCGAAACTGCGGACAGGGGAACCAATCAGCCCCTGCATTTT.

This clonotype was seen a handful of times. The V gene is TRBV7-2, the J gene TRBJ2-1; 9 nucleotides match TRBD2. The length of the CDR3 is 13 residues. Germline-derived CDR1 and CDR2 are SGHTA and FQGNSA. V lost 11 bases and J lost 5; bases outside the gene matches: 7. CDR3 in amino acids: CAGAGGPNNEQFF. The CDR3 DNA sequence: TGTGCCGGGGCGGGGGGGCCGAACAATGAGCAGTTCTTC.

The V call is TRBV19, the J call TRBJ1-1; TRBD1 might be the D (5 bases). V lost 6 bases and J lost 4, with 21 bases in between. The CDR3 is made up of 16 amino acids. Per germline, CDR1 LNHDA and CDR2 SQIVND (reference sequence). CDR3 in amino acids: CASSPPRGILRTEAFF. CDR3 coding DNA: TGTGCCAGTAGCCCCCCCCGGGGGATATTGCGCACTGAAGCTTTCTTT.

In this sample, this clonotype turned up many times. The J gene is TRBJ2-5, the V gene TRBV28; D uncertain. CDR3 length: 11 residues. In germline, CDR1 is MDHEN, CDR2 SYDVKM. Deletions cut 5 bases from V and 9 bases from J, with 10 bases between. The CDR3 nucleotides are TGTGCCAGCAGTCGCCGTCGGGCCCAGTACTTC. Protein product: CASSRRRAQYF.

This chain connects TRBV19 to TRBJ2-7; D remains unclear. There are 14 residues in the CDR3. Trimming removed 7 bases at V and 6 bases at J, with 19 bases between. Germline loops: CDR1 LNHDA, CDR2 SQIVND (reference sequence). The CDR3 DNA follows: TGTGCCAGTACGGAGTCAGGCATATATCGCGAGCAGTACTTC. It is translated as CASTESGIYREQYF.

The V gene is TRBV7-6, the J gene TRBJ1-1, with D unclear. Trimming cost V 4 bases and J 3 bases, with 12 bases left between them. CDR1 is SGHVS and CDR2 is FNYEAQ in the germline V gene. This CDR3 spans 14 amino acids. The CDR3 is CASSSQGIDTEAFF. CDR3 coding DNA: TGTGCCAGCAGCTCACAAGGGATTGACACTGAAGCTTTCTTT.

The table lists this clonotype with many counts. The V call is TRBV7-2, the J call TRBJ2-5, with TRBD2 identical over 7 bases. The CDR3 has 14 amino acids. Per the germline V gene, CDR1 is SGHTA and CDR2 is FQGNSA. Trimming cost V 3 bases and J 5 bases; bases outside gene matches: 6. The CDR3 sequence is CASSFSAGDETQYF. DNA of the CDR3: TGTGCCAGCAGCTTTTCGGCGGGGGATGAGACCCAGTACTTC.